Listed below are T cell receptor beta chains from one sample, sequenced in a study of OX40 agonist ivuxolimab in advanced cancers. Here immunoSEQ multiplex PCR was the method, and the copy in TCRdb shows in-frame clones only, minus some. Among some 58,000 clones listed, around 88% were seen once. This specimen was CD4+ or CD8+ T cells sorted from blood, taken in a trial of the OX40 agonist ivuxolimab. These TCRs come from an adult with an advanced solid tumor such as melanoma, head and neck, liver or kidney cancer. CDR3s include the opening cysteine and the closing phenylalanine or tryptophan. Fields, in order: J gene, clone size, V gene, D gene, CDR3 protein, CDR3 DNA. D genes are given only for firm matches. For some rows the clone size is stated as once, few or many, or as a class when expanded; others skip it.

>TRBJ2-7|NA|TRBV2|NA
CASRVGTYEQYF
TGTGCCAGCAGGGTGGGTACCTACGAGCAGTACTTC
>TRBJ2-1|NA|TRBV29-1|NA
CSVERGLYNEQFF
TGCAGCGTTGAAAGGGGTCTCTACAATGAGCAGTTCTTC
>TRBJ1-3|NA|TRBV6-5|NA
CASSYSRSGNTIYF
TGTGCCAGCAGTTACTCACGCTCTGGAAACACCATATATTTT
>TRBJ2-5|NA|TRBV29-1|NA
CSVGTRETQYF
TGCAGCGTTGGGACCCGAGAGACCCAGTACTTC
>TRBJ1-2|NA|TRBV11-2|NA
CASSLDVGVGWGYTF
TGTGCCAGCAGCTTAGATGTCGGGGTAGGATGGGGCTACACCTTC
>TRBJ2-3|few|TRBV29-1|NA
CSVEDASSNRQGPTDTQYF
TGCAGCGTTGAAGATGCTTCTTCTAATAGGCAGGGGCCGACAGATACGCAGTATTTT
>TRBJ2-7|NA|TRBV7-2|TRBD2
CASSLTSGGSYEQYF
TGTGCCAGCAGCTTAACATCGGGAGGATCCTACGAGCAGTACTTC
>TRBJ2-1|NA|TRBV5-1|NA
CASSLAHNEQFF
TGCGCCAGCAGCTTAGCGCACAATGAGCAGTTCTTC
>TRBJ2-7|NA|TRBV11-2|NA
CASSSLASYEQYF
TGTGCCAGCAGCTCTCTAGCTTCCTACGAGCAGTACTTC
>TRBJ2-2|NA|TRBV27|NA
CASTRVNTGELFF
TGTGCCAGCACCAGGGTGAACACCGGGGAGCTGTTTTTT
>TRBJ1-2|NA|TRBV5-1|NA
CASSPGLRGSYGYTF
TGCGCCAGCAGCCCCGGACTTAGGGGATCCTATGGCTACACCTTC
>TRBJ1-4|NA|TRBV30|TRBD1
CAGSGTGDEKLFF
TGTGCCGGGTCCGGGACAGGGGATGAAAAACTGTTTTTT
>TRBJ1-1|NA|TRBV5-1|NA
CASSFLGGDTEAFF
TGCGCCAGCAGCTTCTTGGGGGGAGACACTGAAGCTTTCTTT
>TRBJ1-3|NA|TRBV11-2|NA
CASSFTPTEVGNTIYF
TGTGCCAGCAGCTTCACCCCGACAGAGGTGGGAAACACCATATATTTT
>TRBJ2-7|NA|TRBV4-2|TRBD2
CASSQPGLAVYEQYF
TGTGCCAGCAGCCAGCCGGGACTAGCCGTCTACGAGCAGTACTTC
>TRBJ2-7|NA|TRBV5-4|NA
CASSPGLSAEQYF
TGTGCCAGCAGCCCCGGGCTAAGTGCCGAGCAGTACTTC
>TRBJ2-5|NA|TRBV15|TRBD1
CATSTRQGRETQYF
TGTGCCACCAGCACCAGACAGGGTAGAGAGACCCAGTACTTC
>TRBJ2-2|few|TRBV7-9|NA
CASSLRAEGGELFF
TGTGCCAGCAGCTTACGGGCGGAGGGCGGGGAGCTGTTTTTT
>TRBJ2-7|NA|TRBV10-2|NA
CASSPRYEQYF
TGCGCCAGCAGTCCAAGGTACGAGCAGTACTTC
>TRBJ1-1|NA|TRBV5-4|NA
CASSRTMGVAFF
TGTGCCAGCAGCCGGACGATGGGGGTGGCTTTCTTT
>TRBJ2-3|NA|TRBV7-8|NA
CASSPSGALTDTQYF
TGTGCCAGCAGCCCCAGTGGGGCGCTCACAGATACGCAGTATTTT
>TRBJ1-1|NA|TRBV11-3|NA
CASSPRRGTEAFF
TGTGCCAGCAGCCCTCGACGGGGAACTGAAGCTTTCTTT
>TRBJ2-1|once|TRBV28|TRBD1
CASSSRQGYYNEQFF
TGTGCCAGCAGTTCCCGACAGGGGTATTACAATGAGCAGTTCTTC
>TRBJ2-3|NA|TRBV9|NA
CASALDFPDTQYF
TGTGCTTCCGCCTTGGACTTCCCAGATACGCAGTATTTT
>TRBJ2-3|NA|TRBV5-1|NA
CASSTGAGPTDTQYF
TGCGCCAGCAGCACTGGGGCGGGCCCCACAGATACGCAGTATTTT
>TRBJ1-2|NA|TRBV7-8|NA
CASSLVPAGKHYGYTF
TGTGCCAGCAGCTTAGTCCCGGCAGGGAAACACTATGGCTACACCTTC
>TRBJ2-5|NA|TRBV9|NA
CASSLSGHPQETQYF
TGTGCCAGCAGCCTTTCAGGACACCCCCAAGAGACCCAGTACTTC
>TRBJ2-1|NA|TRBV18|TRBD2
CASSPSRLAGDNEQFF
TGTGCCAGCTCACCTAGCCGACTAGCGGGAGACAATGAGCAGTTCTTC
>TRBJ2-3|NA|TRBV27|NA
CASSLSRQFTDTQYF
TGTGCCAGCAGTTTATCCAGACAGTTTACAGATACGCAGTATTTT
>TRBJ2-4|NA|TRBV30|NA
CAWSANSIGGAAKNIQYF
TGTGCCTGGAGTGCAAACTCAATCGGAGGGGCCGCCAAAAACATTCAGTACTTC
>TRBJ2-7|NA|TRBV19|NA
CASRYRIGYEQYF
TGTGCCAGTAGGTATAGAATTGGCTACGAGCAGTACTTC
>TRBJ2-5|NA|TRBV5-1|NA
CASSWGYPETQYF
TGCGCCAGCAGCTGGGGGTACCCAGAGACCCAGTACTTC
>TRBJ1-5|once|TRBV5-1|NA
CASSLSGTPQHF
TGCGCCAGCAGCTTGTCTGGTACGCCCCAGCATTTT
>TRBJ2-3|NA|TRBV4-1|TRBD2
CASNRHQRESTDTQYF
TGCGCCAGCAACAGACATCAGCGGGAAAGCACAGATACGCAGTATTTT
>TRBJ2-3|NA|TRBV28|NA
CASSTARGVTQYF
TGTGCCAGCAGTACCGCCAGGGGAGTTACGCAGTATTTT
>TRBJ1-5|NA|TRBV11-3|NA
CASSWDSNQPQHF
TGTGCCAGCAGCTGGGACAGCAATCAGCCCCAGCATTTT
>TRBJ2-3|NA|TRBV7-9|TRBD2
CASRPPGLAGPLDTQYF
TGTGCCAGCAGACCCCCGGGACTAGCGGGTCCGTTAGATACGCAGTATTTT
>TRBJ2-7|NA|TRBV7-8|TRBD2
CASSFLAGGPHEQYF
TGTGCCAGCAGCTTTCTAGCGGGAGGGCCCCACGAGCAGTACTTC
>TRBJ1-5|NA|TRBV2|NA
CASSELFGNQPQHF
TGTGCCAGCAGTGAATTGTTCGGGAATCAGCCCCAGCATTTT
>TRBJ1-1|NA|TRBV19|TRBD1
CASSIKGARTEAFF
TGTGCCAGTAGTATAAAGGGGGCGCGGACTGAAGCTTTCTTT
>TRBJ1-3|NA|TRBV6-5|NA
CARSFISGNTIYF
TGTGCCAGGTCCTTTATTTCTGGAAACACCATATATTTT
>TRBJ2-7|few|TRBV2|TRBD1
CASSRQGNEQYF
TGTGCCAGCAGCCGACAGGGAAACGAGCAGTACTTC
>TRBJ2-7|NA|TRBV7-9|TRBD1
CASSPTGQGASYEQYF
TGTGCCAGCAGCCCTACGGGACAGGGGGCCTCCTACGAGCAGTACTTC
>TRBJ2-6|NA|TRBV18|NA
CASSRTTGDLPSGANVLTF
TGTGCCAGCTCCCGAACAACGGGCGATCTCCCGTCAGGGGCCAACGTCCTGACTTTC
>TRBJ2-5|NA|TRBV11-2|NA
CASSPKGGAGETQYF
TGTGCCAGCAGCCCCAAGGGGGGGGCGGGGGAGACCCAGTACTTC
>TRBJ2-1|NA|TRBV5-1|NA
CASSRSLYRDEQFF
TGCGCCAGCAGCAGGAGTCTTTACCGGGATGAGCAGTTCTTC
>TRBJ1-5|NA|TRBV19|NA
CASSYGRVNQPQHF
TGTGCCAGTAGTTACGGACGGGTCAATCAGCCCCAGCATTTT
>TRBJ2-2|NA|TRBV15|NA
CATSRGTSSNTGELFF
TGTGCCACCAGCAGAGGTACTAGCTCGAACACCGGGGAGCTGTTTTTT
>TRBJ2-3|NA|TRBV10-1|NA
CASSESEPAGDTQYF
TGCGCCAGCAGTGAGTCTGAGCCTGCGGGGGATACGCAGTATTTT
>TRBJ2-2|NA|TRBV7-6|NA
CASSLGLADINTGELFF
TGTGCCAGCAGCTTAGGTCTCGCGGATATCAACACCGGGGAGCTGTTTTTT
>TRBJ2-6|NA|TRBV29-1|TRBD1
CSVGDSRSGANVLTF
TGCAGCGTTGGGGACAGCCGCTCTGGGGCCAACGTCCTGACTTTC
>TRBJ1-2|NA|TRBV30|NA
CAWSPNAGDYGYTF
TGTGCCTGGAGTCCAAACGCAGGGGACTATGGCTACACCTTC
>TRBJ2-4|NA|TRBV14|NA
CASSQAGVGLGIQYF
TGTGCCAGCAGCCAAGCAGGCGTGGGGCTGGGCATTCAGTACTTC
>TRBJ2-1|few|TRBV6-1|NA
CASSESSPYNEQFF
TGTGCCAGCAGTGAAAGTTCGCCTTACAATGAGCAGTTCTTC
>TRBJ2-4|NA|TRBV18|NA
CASSRDRDVGIQYF
TGTGCCAGCTCGCGAGACCGGGACGTAGGCATTCAGTACTTC
>TRBJ2-3|NA|TRBV10-3|NA
CAISGDGTQYF
TGTGCCATCAGTGGAGACGGAACGCAGTATTTT
>TRBJ2-5|NA|TRBV5-1|TRBD2
CASSRIAGSMETQYF
TGCGCCAGCAGCCGGATAGCGGGAAGCATGGAGACCCAGTACTTC